The clone carrying this T cell receptor beta chain was recorded once. This entry comes from a study of regulatory T cells in long-lasting Graves disease. In building TCR beta libraries, iRepertoire HTBI primers were used together with Arm-PCR of CDR3 regions. TCRdb called the multiplex PCR reads again in MiXCR, with one record for every CDR3 protein. The sample has 350,000 to 450,000 distinct CDR3 sequences, 20% to 25% seen once; the top ten hold 25% to 30%. Time point noted: persistent/refractory GD, antithyroid drugs over 5 years with positive TRAb. The authors made the TCR library using RNA they extracted from PBMCs. The input for sequencing was peripheral blood mononuclear cells (PBMCs), taken when the disease was refractory, from a patient treated with antithyroid drugs. This sequence was found in a woman aged 40 to 50 with Graves disease.

The chain's CDR3 is CAWSVRASGWYEQYF. Here the CDR3 DNA reads TGTGCCTGGAGTGTACGGGCTAGCGGGTGGTACGAGCAGTACTTC. The chain uses TRBV30 and TRBJ2-7, with 8 bases identical to TRBD2. The CDR3 contains 15 residues. V was clipped by 0 bases and J by 4 bases; unmatched bases: 8. CDR1 is GTSNPN and CDR2 is SVGIG in the germline V gene (reference sequence).